This T cell receptor beta chain was captured in a study of low-dose radiotherapy and immunotherapy resistance in tumors. Whole-study context: Oral administration of aspirin 300 mg daily occurred for four cycles, commencing at cycle 1 day 1.

Alpha- and beta-chain coverage of first-strand cDNA came from TRAV- and TRBV-specific primers. TCRs were amplified for roughly 20 PCR cycles with a constant-region primer and V-primer adapter. TCRdb re-called the reads with MiXCR, one entry per CDR3 protein. In the table there are some 71,000 distinct CDR3 sequences, 30% to 40% of which are singletons. Time point defined: before trial treatment. The study gave donors nivolumab, ipilimumab, aspirin, low-dose cyclophosphamide and low-dose radiotherapy. This clonotype was seen repeatedly, ten times or more. CDR1 and CDR2 (germline): MNHEY, SVGEGT. The CDR3 is 16 residues long. Trimming stripped 0 bases from V and 7 bases from J, with 16 bases between.

This receptor was obtained from a female donor with ovarian cancer. The V and J genes are TRBV6-2 or TRBV6-3 and TRBJ2-1; a possible D gene is TRBD2 (5 bases). Material: PBMCs, obtained before treatment. This chain's CDR3 is CASSYSKGVRWNEQFF. CDR3 DNA: TGTGCCAGCAGTTACTCTAAGGGAGTCAGGTGGAATGAGCAGTTCTTC.